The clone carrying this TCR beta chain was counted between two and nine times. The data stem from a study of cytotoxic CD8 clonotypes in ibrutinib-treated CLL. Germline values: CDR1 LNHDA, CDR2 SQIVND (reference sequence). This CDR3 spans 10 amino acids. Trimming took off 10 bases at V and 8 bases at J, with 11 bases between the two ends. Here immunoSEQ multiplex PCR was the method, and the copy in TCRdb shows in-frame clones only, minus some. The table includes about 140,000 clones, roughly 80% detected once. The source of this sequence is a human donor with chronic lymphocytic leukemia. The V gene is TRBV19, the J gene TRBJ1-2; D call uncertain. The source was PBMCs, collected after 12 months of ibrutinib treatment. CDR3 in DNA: TGTGCCACCTTGTTCGTAGGCTACACCTTC. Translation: CATLFVGYTF.